Listed here are 2 T cell receptor beta chains from one sample, sequenced in a study of T cell repertoires in aging, cancer and after chemotherapy (dated by TCRdb to about 2019). Instead of sorted cells or RNA, genomic DNA extracted from peripheral blood served as the source for amplifying TCR beta rearrangements. This sample was sequenced with an Illumina MiSeq. Rearranged TRB sequences spanning V, D and J segments were amplified by multiplex touch-down PCR using a mixed TRB-A/B primer pool. TCRdb itself trimmed the public reads at Q25 with fastp, ran MiXCR and retained productive beta chains. Entries that share a CDR3 protein sequence are merged under the most common genes and DNA. Here the sample has more than 4,000 distinct CDR3 sequences; approximately 30% occur a single time. Clones ranked in the top ten supply 14% to 15% of the sample. Sequenced input: blood. The receptors come from a human donor with a blood cancer.

The rearrangement links TRBV4-1 to TRBJ2-2; D is tentatively TRBD1 or TRBD2 (5 bases each). There are 13 residues in the CDR3. Deletions cut 7 bases from V and 2 bases from J, with 8 bases between. CDR1 and CDR2 from the germline V gene are MGHRA and YSYEKL. CDR3 sequence reads: CASKGSNTGELFF. The CDR3 bases are TGCGCCAGCAAGGGGAGCAACACCGGGGAGCTGTTTTTT.

The J gene is TRBJ1-5, the V gene TRBV12-3 or TRBV12-4; D remains unclear. V lost 6 bases, J lost 3 bases, and 12 bases lay in between. CDR3 size: 14 residues. CDR3 region: CASSPQSFNQPQHF. The DNA of the CDR3 is TGTGCCAGCAGCCCGCAGAGCTTCAATCAGCCCCAGCATTTT.